Given below is one TCR beta chain in context. This clone was seen more than once but under ten times. The target of this receptor is not known. It has no much larger one-base neighbor in the sample; base qualities were not kept. The immunoSEQ Assay, a bias-controlled multiplex PCR, was used to amplify TCRbeta CDR3 regions from genomic DNA. Under the source paper's analysis protocol: The number of nucleated cells in each sample was estimated from the amplification of reference gene primers within the assay. To quantify the absolute abundance of each unique TCRbeta CDR3 rearrangement, sequence reads were collapsed and filtered. For each sample, productive Simpson clonality was calculated as the square root of Simpson's diversity index over productive rearrangements. This is the immuneACCESS table as TCRdb keeps it, with only in-frame sequences that have V and J called. A part of the clones is gone; compared with another copy, unresolved V genes explain less than half, and the rest is unexplained. From that table come the V and J calls and clone size; the DNA was used to work out D and trimming. The sample yields under 300,000 clones; about four fifths were counted once. The biggest ten clones account for around 3% of the sample.

The data originate from a study of blood T cell repertoires in COVID-19 (dated by TCRdb to 2018 to 2020). For the study in its entirety: Collaborator samples came from the United States, Italy and Spain and covered acute and convalescent phases of COVID-19. The prospective study material was composed of cDNA or gDNA derived from T cells, B-cell-depleted T cells, or PBMCs. The dataset comprised deeply sampled blood TCRbeta repertoires from subjects exposed to, actively infected with, or recovered from COVID-19. The repertoires were released in a freely available public database intended as a resource for research on the immune response to SARS-CoV-2. Samples came from the ongoing ImmuneRACE study (first 160 participants) plus 1,254 subjects from 6 global collaborators. A de-identified subject ID, COVID-19 status, age in years and sex were almost always included in the sample metadata. Where available, HLA class I and class II types were obtained from metadata supplied by the sample provider rather than from assay-based typing. The study at large found these results: The quantity of clinical and demographic metadata differed by source and by participant and was supplied without curation.

Each collaborating institution followed its own protocols to collect whole blood in K2EDTA tubes. For TCRbeta analysis, collaborators shipped samples as frozen whole blood, isolated PBMCs, or DNA extracted from either of those sample types. The germline V gene sets CDR1 to LGHNT and CDR2 to FRNRAP. Unmatched junction bases come to 18, with V trimmed by 5 bases and J by 0 bases. There are 21 amino acids in the CDR3, from cysteine to phenylalanine inclusive. Only the CDR3 portion is preserved as DNA: 63 bases, with reading frame beginning at the first base. This receptor was obtained from an older woman with active or convalescent COVID-19. This sequence uses TRBV12-5 and TRBJ2-3, with 12 bases aligning to TRBD2. Source material: peripheral blood. The nucleotide sequence reads as follows: TGTGCTAGTGGTAAATCCAAACTAGCGGGGGGCTTCTCAGCTAGCACAGATACGCAGTATTTT. This sequence encodes CASGKSKLAGGFSASTDTQYF.